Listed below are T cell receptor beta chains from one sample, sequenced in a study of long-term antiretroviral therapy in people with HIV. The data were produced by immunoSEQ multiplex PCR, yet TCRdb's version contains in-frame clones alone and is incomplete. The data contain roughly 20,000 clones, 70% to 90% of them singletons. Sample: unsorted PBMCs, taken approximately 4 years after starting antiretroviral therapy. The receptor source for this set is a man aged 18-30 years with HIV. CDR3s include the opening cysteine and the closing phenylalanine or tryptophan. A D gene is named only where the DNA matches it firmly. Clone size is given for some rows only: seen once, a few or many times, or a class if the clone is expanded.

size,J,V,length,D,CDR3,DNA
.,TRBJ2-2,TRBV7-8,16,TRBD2,CASSRSGGLNTGELFF,TGTGCCAGCAGCCGTAGCGGGGGGCTCAACACCGGGGAGCTGTTTTTT
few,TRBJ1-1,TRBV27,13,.,CASSLWGNTEAFF,TGTGCCAGCAGTTTATGGGGGAACACTGAAGCTTTCTTT
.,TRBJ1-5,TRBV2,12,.,CASTWSNQPQHF,TGTGCCAGCACGTGGAGCAATCAGCCCCAGCATTTT
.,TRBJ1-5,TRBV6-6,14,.,CASSYGSGGQPQHF,TGTGCCAGCAGTTACGGATCCGGGGGCCAGCCCCAGCATTTT
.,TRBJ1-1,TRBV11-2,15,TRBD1,CASSLDRVSDTEAFF,TGTGCCAGCAGCTTGGACAGGGTGAGCGACACTGAAGCTTTCTTT
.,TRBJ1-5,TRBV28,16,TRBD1,CASRDTGGGSNQPQHF,TGTGCCAGCAGAGACACAGGGGGCGGAAGCAATCAGCCCCAGCATTTT
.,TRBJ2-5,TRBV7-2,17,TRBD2,CASSLGRLAGGWETQYF,TGTGCCAGCAGCTTAGGGCGACTAGCGGGGGGATGGGAGACCCAGTACTTC
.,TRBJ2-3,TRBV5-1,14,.,CASSLQGSTDTQYF,TGCGCCAGCAGCTTGCAGGGCAGCACAGATACGCAGTATTTT
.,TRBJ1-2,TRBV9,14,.,CASSPRDGYGGYTF,TGTGCCAGCAGCCCCCGGGACGGGTACGGCGGCTACACCTTC
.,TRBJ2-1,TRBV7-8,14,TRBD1,CATVDRGRHNEQFF,TGTGCCACCGTCGACAGGGGGCGCCACAATGAGCAGTTCTTC
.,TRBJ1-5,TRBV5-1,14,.,CASSPDGINQPQHF,TGCGCCAGCAGCCCGGACGGGATCAATCAGCCCCAGCATTTT
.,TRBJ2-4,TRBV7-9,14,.,CASSPGPAPHIQYF,TGTGCCAGCAGCCCAGGACCGGCGCCCCATATTCAGTACTTC
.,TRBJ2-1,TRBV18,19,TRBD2,CASSPGGLAGKSSYNEQFF,TGTGCCAGCTCACCAGGGGGACTAGCGGGGAAGAGCTCCTACAATGAGCAGTTCTTC
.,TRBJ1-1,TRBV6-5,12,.,CASSEGGRRAFF,TGTGCCAGCAGCGAGGGGGGCAGGCGAGCTTTCTTT
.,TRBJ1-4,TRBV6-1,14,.,CASRGRVAPEKLFF,TGTGCCAGCAGGGGGAGGGTAGCACCGGAAAAACTGTTTTTT
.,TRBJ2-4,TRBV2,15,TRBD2,CASSQYTAGENIQYF,TGTGCCAGCAGTCAGTATACGGCGGGGGAAAACATTCAGTACTTC
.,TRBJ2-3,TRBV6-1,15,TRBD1,CASSEGQGGADTQYF,TGTGCCAGCAGTGAAGGACAGGGGGGAGCAGATACGCAGTATTTT
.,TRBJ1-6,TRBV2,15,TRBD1,CASRPLDRAASPLHF,TGTGCCAGCCGCCCTCTTGACAGGGCGGCGTCACCCCTCCACTTT
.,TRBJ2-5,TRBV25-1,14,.,CASSRRGRQETQYF,TGTGCCAGCAGCCGCCGGGGTAGGCAAGAGACCCAGTACTTC
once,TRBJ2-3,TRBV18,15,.,CASSTANQGTDTQYF,TGTGCCAGCTCAACCGCGAACCAGGGCACAGATACGCAGTATTTT
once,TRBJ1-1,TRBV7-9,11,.,CASSLLPEAFF,TGTGCCAGCAGCTTGTTACCTGAAGCTTTCTTT
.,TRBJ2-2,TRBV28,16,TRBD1,CASRPTGGLRDGELFF,TGTGCCAGCAGACCGACAGGGGGCCTCAGGGACGGGGAGCTGTTTTTT
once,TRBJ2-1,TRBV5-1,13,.,CASSLRPYNEQFF,TGCGCCAGCAGCTTGAGGCCCTACAATGAGCAGTTCTTC
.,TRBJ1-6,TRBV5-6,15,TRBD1,CASSTFDRVRSPLHF,TGTGCCAGCAGCACTTTCGACAGGGTCAGATCACCCCTCCACTTT
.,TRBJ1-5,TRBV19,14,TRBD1,CASGDRGLNQPQHF,TGTGCCAGTGGGGACAGGGGACTCAATCAGCCCCAGCATTTT
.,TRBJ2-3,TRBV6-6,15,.,CASSYGSRSTDTQYF,TGTGCCAGCAGTTACGGCTCCCGGAGCACAGATACGCAGTATTTT
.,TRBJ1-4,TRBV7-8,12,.,CATSGSNEKLFF,TGTGCCACCTCAGGCTCAAATGAAAAACTGTTTTTT
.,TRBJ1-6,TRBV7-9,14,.,CASTPTEGDSPLHF,TGTGCCAGCACCCCAACAGAAGGGGATTCACCCCTCCACTTT